This T cell receptor (beta chain) was found in a study of CD8 T cells in Susac syndrome. Notes on this clonotype: Its antigen is not known.

Healthy donors formed controls matched for age and sex. TEMRA cells were FACS-enriched and CD8+ and CD4+ T cells negatively isolated. The CDR3 has 15 amino acids. The V gene's germline CDR1 is SEHNR and CDR2 FQNEAQ (reference sequence). With 0 bases clipped from V and 7 bases from J, the junction kept 4 bases outside the gene matches. cDNA came from approximately 0.5 to 1 ug RNA primed by random hexamers. TCRdb independently ran MiXCR on the immunoSEQ multiplex PCR reads; one entry per CDR3 protein. Here the sample spans about 200,000 distinct CDR3 sequences, 85% to 95% being singletons. Study-level results: The relatively small number of individuals in the TCR sequencing and HLA analysis was acknowledged by the study.

The sample consisted of CD4+ T cells from PBMCs. V and J are TRBV7-9 and TRBJ1-4; 8 bases fit TRBD1. The source of this sequence is a human donor in good health. CDR3 nucleotide sequence: TGTGCCAGCAGCTTAGCGGACAGGGAGGGTGAAAAACTGTTTTTT. Its translation: CASSLADREGEKLFF.